This T cell receptor (beta chain) is from a study of a mutant IDH1 vaccine in newly diagnosed glioma. About the research overall: Averaging around 40 years of age, treated patients were about 62% male and approximately 40% female.

Time point: week 47, end of study. In every dose of vaccine, 300 ug of mutant IDH1 20-mer peptide was given alongside topical imiquimod. Trimming removed 0 bases from V and 3 bases from J, with 9 bases in between. CDR1 is SQVTM, CDR2 ANQGSEA, per germline. There are 13 residues in the CDR3. A remark on this clone: Its antigen is not identified.

The table came from immunoSEQ multiplex PCR; TCRdb's copy has only in-frame clones and leaves some out. Of roughly 32,000 clones in the sample, around 87% were seen once. This TCR was sampled from a young woman with glioma. The V call is TRBV29-1, the J call TRBJ2-7, with D possibly TRBD1 on 5 matching bases. The sequencing here drew on PBMCs, taken from a glioma patient whose treatment included an IDH1 peptide vaccine. The CDR3 protein is CSVEDDRNYEQYF. CDR3 nucleotide sequence: TGCAGCGTTGAAGACGACAGAAACTACGAGCAGTACTTC.